The T cell receptor (beta chain) under discussion was sequenced for a study of T cells in localized non-small cell lung cancer. CDR3 length: 14 amino acids. TCRdb's copy holds only in-frame clones and misses some; the assay was immunoSEQ multiplex PCR. Of approximately 54,000 clones in the sample, 86% were seen once. The source of this sequence is a woman aged 35 to 70 with stage I lung adenocarcinoma. The sample in question was peripheral blood, obtained before any cancer treatment. V gene TRBV21-1 combines with J gene TRBJ1-5; no check of the table's D call, TRBD1, against the DNA was made. TRBV21-1 is a documented pseudogene. The CDR3 sequence: CASSKDRVYQPQHF. The CDR3 coding sequence is TGTGCCAGCAGCAAGGACAGGGTGTATCAGCCCCAGCATTTT.